These T cell receptor beta chains were read from a single sample in a study of response to subunit inactivated influenza vaccine. One entry per CDR3 protein results from TCRdb running MiXCR on the RT-PCR reads. Altogether more than 200,000 distinct CDR3 sequences are present, 12% being singletons, with the ten largest covering less than 8.5%. The sample consisted of non-naive T cells sorted from PBMCs, taken around two weeks before vaccination. The receptor source for this set is a man between 45 and 60 years old who received an inactivated influenza vaccine. Both conserved end residues are part of each CDR3. Fields, in order: D gene, J gene, clone size, V gene, CDR3 DNA, CDR3 protein. D genes are given only for firm matches. Part of the rows lack a size; the others show once, few, many or a class for expanded clones.

d_gene: .
j_gene: TRBJ2-7
abundance: .
v_gene: TRBV4-1
CDR3nt: TGCGCCAGCAGCCAAGAAAGACGGCTCAGCTCCTACGAGCAGTACTTC
CDR3aa: CASSQERRLSSYEQYF

d_gene: .
j_gene: TRBJ2-1
abundance: few
v_gene: TRBV7-9
CDR3nt: TGTGCCAGCAGCTTAGCGGGGGGGCGTAGAAATGAGCAGTTCTTC
CDR3aa: CASSLAGGRRNEQFF

d_gene: TRBD2
j_gene: TRBJ2-5
abundance: once
v_gene: TRBV5-4
CDR3nt: TGTGCCAGCAGCTTGGTGAGCCAGCGGGGTCAACAAGAGACCCAGTACTTC
CDR3aa: CASSLVSQRGQQETQYF

d_gene: .
j_gene: TRBJ1-5
abundance: many
v_gene: TRBV7-2
CDR3nt: TGTGCCAGCGCCATAGCTCCCATGGGTAATCAGCCCCAGCATTTT
CDR3aa: CASAIAPMGNQPQHF

d_gene: .
j_gene: TRBJ2-3
abundance: .
v_gene: TRBV4-1
CDR3nt: TGCGCCAGCAGCCAAGTGGCCAGTCGTTCAGATACGCAGTATTTT
CDR3aa: CASSQVASRSDTQYF

d_gene: .
j_gene: TRBJ2-2
abundance: few
v_gene: TRBV20-1
CDR3nt: TGCAGTGCTCGGGACTTCCAGAACACCGGGGAGCTGTTTTTT
CDR3aa: CSARDFQNTGELFF

d_gene: .
j_gene: TRBJ2-1
abundance: few
v_gene: TRBV20-1
CDR3nt: TGCAGTGCTCCCCCCGCGGAGGGGAGCTCCTACAATGAGCAGTTCTTC
CDR3aa: CSAPPAEGSSYNEQFF

d_gene: .
j_gene: TRBJ2-2
abundance: .
v_gene: TRBV4-2
CDR3nt: TGTGCCAGCAGCCAAGATAGACACCTGAACACCGGGGAGCTGTTTTTT
CDR3aa: CASSQDRHLNTGELFF

d_gene: .
j_gene: TRBJ2-1
abundance: many
v_gene: TRBV7-9
CDR3nt: TGTGCCAGCAGCTTAACCAGTTCCCGCTACAATGAGCAGTTCTTC
CDR3aa: CASSLTSSRYNEQFF

d_gene: .
j_gene: TRBJ1-4
abundance: few
v_gene: TRBV21-1
CDR3nt: TGTGCCCTTGGCAGGGGCGCAACTAATGAAAAACTGTTTTTT
CDR3aa: CALGRGATNEKLFF

d_gene: .
j_gene: TRBJ2-5
abundance: .
v_gene: TRBV3-1
CDR3nt: TGTGCCAGCAGCCAACAAAAAGAGACCCAGTACTTC
CDR3aa: CASSQQKETQYF

d_gene: TRBD2
j_gene: TRBJ2-7
abundance: .
v_gene: TRBV6-2/TRBV6-3
CDR3nt: TGTGCCAGCAGTTACGGGTCGGGAGGCGAGCAGTACTTC
CDR3aa: CASSYGSGGEQYF

d_gene: TRBD1
j_gene: TRBJ1-2
abundance: few
v_gene: TRBV5-1
CDR3nt: TGCGCCAGCAGCCTCGAGGGACAGGGGTATGGCTACACCTTC
CDR3aa: CASSLEGQGYGYTF

d_gene: .
j_gene: TRBJ1-3
abundance: many
v_gene: TRBV11-2
CDR3nt: TGTGCCAGCAGCTTGGGCAGGGTCGACTCTGGAAACACCATATATTTT
CDR3aa: CASSLGRVDSGNTIYF

d_gene: TRBD1
j_gene: TRBJ2-2
abundance: .
v_gene: TRBV5-1
CDR3nt: TGCGCCAGCAGGGGACAGGGTCTGACCGGGGAGCTGTTTTTT
CDR3aa: CASRGQGLTGELFF

d_gene: .
j_gene: TRBJ1-2
abundance: many
v_gene: TRBV6-5
CDR3nt: TGTGCCAGCAGTTACAGACTGACCGACTTAAACTATGGCTACACCTTC
CDR3aa: CASSYRLTDLNYGYTF

d_gene: TRBD2
j_gene: TRBJ2-1
abundance: many
v_gene: TRBV29-1
CDR3nt: TGCAGCGTTGCTGGCGGGGGTTCCTACAATGAGCAGTTCTTC
CDR3aa: CSVAGGGSYNEQFF

d_gene: TRBD1
j_gene: TRBJ2-7
abundance: few
v_gene: TRBV20-1
CDR3nt: TGCAGTGCTACCCCGGTTGGACAGGGCCACTCCTACGAGCAGTACTTC
CDR3aa: CSATPVGQGHSYEQYF

d_gene: .
j_gene: TRBJ1-5
abundance: .
v_gene: TRBV20-1
CDR3nt: TGCAGTGCTAGAGATACCGGCAACAATCAGCCCCAGCATTTT
CDR3aa: CSARDTGNNQPQHF

d_gene: TRBD1
j_gene: TRBJ2-1
abundance: many
v_gene: TRBV9
CDR3nt: TGTGCCAGCAGCGTCCGACAGGGGTCGTACAATGAGCAGTTCTTC
CDR3aa: CASSVRQGSYNEQFF

d_gene: .
j_gene: TRBJ2-7
abundance: .
v_gene: TRBV12-2
CDR3nt: TGTGCAAGTCGCCTAGCGGGAGGATCAGACGAGCAGTACTTC
CDR3aa: CASRLAGGSDEQYF

d_gene: .
j_gene: TRBJ2-7
abundance: few
v_gene: TRBV27
CDR3nt: TGTGCCAGCAGTCCGATGGTGAGCAGGAGCGCCTACGAGCAGTACTTC
CDR3aa: CASSPMVSRSAYEQYF

d_gene: TRBD1
j_gene: TRBJ1-1
abundance: .
v_gene: TRBV4-3
CDR3nt: TGCGCCAGCAGCCAAGAGACAGGGAACGCTGAAGCTTTCTTT
CDR3aa: CASSQETGNAEAFF

d_gene: .
j_gene: TRBJ2-3
abundance: .
v_gene: TRBV11-1
CDR3nt: TGTGCCAGCCGCGGACGGGCCACAGATACGCAGTATTTT
CDR3aa: CASRGRATDTQYF

d_gene: .
j_gene: TRBJ1-5
abundance: many
v_gene: TRBV6-1
CDR3nt: TGTGCCAGCAGTGAAGATACAAGGATTCGAAATCAGCCCCAGCATTTT
CDR3aa: CASSEDTRIRNQPQHF

d_gene: TRBD1
j_gene: TRBJ1-6
abundance: many
v_gene: TRBV28
CDR3nt: TGTGCCAGCAGGCTGGGACAGGGCAATTCACCCCTCCACTTT
CDR3aa: CASRLGQGNSPLHF

d_gene: .
j_gene: TRBJ2-7
abundance: many
v_gene: TRBV11-2
CDR3nt: TGTGCCAGCAGTACAGGACCAGGGGCAAGCTACGAGCAGTACTTC
CDR3aa: CASSTGPGASYEQYF

d_gene: TRBD1
j_gene: TRBJ1-2
abundance: few
v_gene: TRBV25-1
CDR3nt: TGTGCCAGCAGTGCAGACAGGGGCGGCTACACCTTC
CDR3aa: CASSADRGGYTF

d_gene: .
j_gene: TRBJ2-3
abundance: many
v_gene: TRBV15
CDR3nt: TGTGCCACCAGCATCCGAGGGGGGGATACGCAGTATTTT
CDR3aa: CATSIRGGDTQYF

d_gene: .
j_gene: TRBJ1-1
abundance: few
v_gene: TRBV6-5
CDR3nt: TGTGCCAGCAGTTCCTCGACAGCGAACACTGAAGCTTTCTTT
CDR3aa: CASSSSTANTEAFF

d_gene: .
j_gene: TRBJ2-5
abundance: .
v_gene: TRBV20-1
CDR3nt: TGCAGTGCTAGATCCGCGACCGGGACCAACCAAGAGACCCAGTACTTC
CDR3aa: CSARSATGTNQETQYF

d_gene: .
j_gene: TRBJ2-7
abundance: few
v_gene: TRBV28
CDR3nt: TGTGCCAGCAGTTTATCAGCAGGGGCCTACGAGCAGTACTTC
CDR3aa: CASSLSAGAYEQYF

d_gene: TRBD2
j_gene: TRBJ2-1
abundance: .
v_gene: TRBV4-3
CDR3nt: TGCGCCAGCAGCCAAGATCAGTACGGGACTAGAGAGCAGTTCTTC
CDR3aa: CASSQDQYGTREQFF

d_gene: .
j_gene: TRBJ1-5
abundance: .
v_gene: TRBV20-1
CDR3nt: TGCAGTGCTAGAGGGGGGGAGGCGGTATATCAGCCCCAGCATTTT
CDR3aa: CSARGGEAVYQPQHF

d_gene: TRBD2
j_gene: TRBJ2-1
abundance: many
v_gene: TRBV7-2
CDR3nt: TGTGCCAGCAGCAGCCGGCGGGGGGAAATCAACAATGAGCAGTTCTTC
CDR3aa: CASSSRRGEINNEQFF

d_gene: TRBD2
j_gene: TRBJ2-1
abundance: few
v_gene: TRBV4-2
CDR3nt: TGTGCCAGCAGCCAGGAACTAGCGGGAGGGCGAACCTCCTACAATGAGCAGTTCTTC
CDR3aa: CASSQELAGGRTSYNEQFF

d_gene: TRBD2
j_gene: TRBJ2-5
abundance: many
v_gene: TRBV7-2
CDR3nt: TGTGCCAGCAGCTTAGTGGGACTAGCGGGGAAAGAGACCCAGTACTTC
CDR3aa: CASSLVGLAGKETQYF

d_gene: .
j_gene: TRBJ2-7
abundance: .
v_gene: TRBV18
CDR3nt: TGTACCAGCTCACGCTCAGGGTCCCACGAGCAGTACTTC
CDR3aa: CTSSRSGSHEQYF

d_gene: .
j_gene: TRBJ2-1
abundance: many
v_gene: TRBV4-2
CDR3nt: TGTGCCAGCAGCCCCGGCGCCCATGAGCAGTTCTTC
CDR3aa: CASSPGAHEQFF

d_gene: .
j_gene: TRBJ1-1
abundance: .
v_gene: TRBV10-3
CDR3nt: TGTGCCATCAGTGAAGGCCAGGAAGTAACTGAAGATTTCTTT
CDR3aa: CAISEGQEVTEDFF

d_gene: TRBD2
j_gene: TRBJ2-5
abundance: few
v_gene: TRBV30
CDR3nt: TGTGCCTGGAGCGGACTAGCGGCGGAGACCCAGTACTTC
CDR3aa: CAWSGLAAETQYF

d_gene: .
j_gene: TRBJ2-3
abundance: .
v_gene: TRBV20-1
CDR3nt: TGCAGTGCTAGAAAACAGGACAGCACAGATACGCAGAATTTT
CDR3aa: CSARKQDSTDTQNF

d_gene: .
j_gene: TRBJ1-5
abundance: .
v_gene: TRBV12-3/TRBV12-4
CDR3nt: TGTGCCAGCAGTGTGAGGAGGAGCAATCAGCCCCAGCATTTT
CDR3aa: CASSVRRSNQPQHF

d_gene: .
j_gene: TRBJ2-3
abundance: .
v_gene: TRBV7-2
CDR3nt: TGTGCCAGCAGCTTTGGGGGTTATAGCACAGATACGCAGTATTTT
CDR3aa: CASSFGGYSTDTQYF

d_gene: .
j_gene: TRBJ1-3
abundance: .
v_gene: TRBV6-6
CDR3nt: TGTGCCAGCAGTTACAGCTCTGGAAACACCATATATTTT
CDR3aa: CASSYSSGNTIYF

d_gene: TRBD1
j_gene: TRBJ2-3
abundance: .
v_gene: TRBV29-1
CDR3nt: TGCAGCGTTTCCGACAGGGGGATGAGCACAGATACGCAGTATTTT
CDR3aa: CSVSDRGMSTDTQYF

d_gene: TRBD2
j_gene: TRBJ2-2
abundance: .
v_gene: TRBV7-6
CDR3nt: TGTGCCAGCAGCTTAGAGGGACTAGCGGGTCTCGGGGAGCTGTTTTTT
CDR3aa: CASSLEGLAGLGELFF

d_gene: .
j_gene: TRBJ1-5
abundance: few
v_gene: TRBV12-3/TRBV12-4
CDR3nt: TGTGCCAGCAGGACGTCGGGGCTGATGAATCAGCCCCAGCATTTT
CDR3aa: CASRTSGLMNQPQHF

d_gene: .
j_gene: TRBJ2-3
abundance: many
v_gene: TRBV5-1
CDR3nt: TGCGCCAGCAGCTTGGAGAACATAGGCGGCACAGATACGCAGTATTTT
CDR3aa: CASSLENIGGTDTQYF

d_gene: .
j_gene: TRBJ2-3
abundance: .
v_gene: TRBV5-1
CDR3nt: TGCGCCAGCGGCATGGCAGGGAGGACAGATACGCAGTATTTT
CDR3aa: CASGMAGRTDTQYF

d_gene: TRBD2
j_gene: TRBJ2-3
abundance: few
v_gene: TRBV20-1
CDR3nt: TGCAGTGCCATTACTAGCGGAAGCACAGATACGCAGTATTTT
CDR3aa: CSAITSGSTDTQYF

d_gene: .
j_gene: TRBJ2-7
abundance: .
v_gene: TRBV3-1
CDR3nt: TGTGCCAGCAGCACCTCCGGGGGCCGGGCCGAGCAGTACTTC
CDR3aa: CASSTSGGRAEQYF